The 25 T cell receptor beta chains given below trace back to one sample, sequenced in a study of T-cell memory formation after mild COVID-19. A single record per CDR3 protein comes from TCRdb applying MiXCR to the 5' RACE reads. The table includes around 450,000 distinct CDR3 sequences, around 20% detected once. Sequencing used PBMCs or a T cell subset sorted from them (not recorded which). Receptors were obtained from an adult woman who had mild COVID-19 (a few samples of this study predate the infection). Cell type and time point are not known.

This clonotype was counted at least ten times. As DNA, the CDR3 is TGTGCCAGCAGTTTCGGAGCGGGAGATTTTCACAATGAGCAGTTCTTC. It is translated as CASSFGAGDFHNEQFF. The chain links TRBV12-3 or TRBV12-4 to TRBJ2-1; TRBD2 matches 8 bases. V dropped 3 bases and J dropped 5; count of bases not matched to a gene: 9. This CDR3 spans 16 amino acids.

This clonotype was recorded a few times. This chain connects TRBV6-1 to TRBJ2-7, with D tentatively TRBD1 or TRBD2 (5 bases each). Germline V lookup: CDR1 MNHNS, CDR2 SASEGT. Deletions cut 7 bases from V and 3 bases from J, with 13 bases between. The CDR3 extends over 13 amino acids. The CDR3 sequence is CASMKGPSYEQYF. The CDR3 DNA sequence: TGTGCCAGCATGAAGGGACCGAGCTACGAGCAGTACTTC.

This clonotype was detected a few times. The gene calls are TRBV11-2 and TRBJ2-3, with D perhaps TRBD1 or TRBD2 (5 bases each). Germline CDR1 reads SGHAT; CDR2 reads FQNNGV. Trimming left V 5 bases short and J 9 bases short, with 6 bases between. The CDR3 contains 10 residues. The CDR3 DNA reads as TGTGCCAGCAGCGGGGGAACGCAGTATTTT. Its translation: CASSGGTQYF.

The chain combines TRBV12-3 or TRBV12-4 with TRBJ2-1; D uncertain. The CDR3 spans 14 residues. The V and J ends lost 4 bases and 6 bases respectively, with 13 bases between them. Here the CDR3 reads CASSSSDTVNEQFF. In DNA form, the CDR3 reads TGTGCCAGCAGTTCGTCAGATACCGTCAATGAGCAGTTCTTC.

This clonotype was detected a few times. The CDR3 reads CASSLSGTSNQPQHF. CDR3 nucleotides: TGTGCCAGCAGCCTATCCGGGACATCAAATCAGCCCCAGCATTTT. V is TRBV7-6 and J is TRBJ1-5, with D maybe TRBD1 (6 bases). V lost 5 bases, J lost 4 bases, and 15 bases lay in between. This CDR3 region has 15 residues. Germline V gene lookup returns CDR1 SGHVS and CDR2 FNYEAQ.

A few counts support this clonotype. V and J are TRBV19 and TRBJ2-1, with 9 bases aligning to TRBD1. This CDR3 contains 14 residues. CDR1 LNHDA and CDR2 SQIVND come from the germline V gene (reference sequence). V lost 6 bases, J lost 2 bases, and 2 bases stayed unmatched. This CDR3 reads CASRGDRAYNEQFF. The CDR3 nucleotides read TGTGCCAGTAGGGGGGACAGGGCCTACAATGAGCAGTTCTTC.

In this sample, this clonotype turned up a few times. The chain recombines TRBV12-3 or TRBV12-4 with TRBJ1-5, with D hard to call. V lost 1 base and J lost 7, with 5 bases in between. This CDR3 is built from 12 residues. Written as DNA, the CDR3 is TGTGCCAGCAGTTTAGTCGAGCAGCCCCAGCATTTT. It specifies CASSLVEQPQHF.

The V gene is TRBV28, the J gene TRBJ2-2, with 8 bases fitting TRBD2. The CDR3 has 16 amino acids. V lost 4 bases and J lost 3; bases outside the gene matches: 7. The germline gives CDR1 MDHEN, CDR2 SYDVKM. DNA of the CDR3: TGTGCCAGCAGTTCAGAGGCAGCGGGAGACACCGGGGAGCTGTTTTTT. As protein: CASSSEAAGDTGELFF.

This clonotype was recorded at least ten times. This chain uses TRBV4-1 with TRBJ1-1; 7 bases are shared with TRBD1. Germline CDR1 is MGHRA and CDR2 is YSYEKL. The CDR3 sequence is 17 residues long. J gave up 1 base and V 3 bases, and 11 bases lay outside the gene matches. The CDR3 coding sequence is TGCGCCAGCAGCCATTACTTCTCGACAGGGCGGAACACTGAAGCTTTCTTT. Amino acid sequence: CASSHYFSTGRNTEAFF.

This clonotype was picked up many times. The J gene is TRBJ2-3, the V gene TRBV7-9; D perhaps matches TRBD2 (6 bases). V was cut by 1 base and J by 6 bases, with 17 bases left in between. The CDR3 sequence is 16 residues long. Germline V gene lookup returns CDR1 SEHNR and CDR2 FQNEAQ (reference sequence). The CDR3 region has the DNA TGTGCCAGCAGCTTAGTCGGTAGCGGCTTAGGGGATACGCAGTATTTT. Protein product: CASSLVGSGLGDTQYF.

The chain uses TRBV5-6 and TRBJ1-2, with a weak D call TRBD1 (5 bases). With 4 bases removed from V and 3 bases from J, the gap between germline ends came to 16 bases. The CDR3 is 15 amino acids. From germline, CDR1 is SGHDT and CDR2 YYEEEE. In DNA, the CDR3 is TGTGCCAGCAGCACCCTTTCGGGGCACCACTATGGCTACACCTTC. Its translation is CASSTLSGHHYGYTF.

This clonotype was seen only a few times. V usage is TRBV10-2 and J usage is TRBJ2-2; D is unresolved. CDR3 length: 14 residues. The germline V gene has CDR1 WSHSY and CDR2 SAAADI. Between the trimmed V and J ends, which lost 4 bases and 0 bases, there was a span of 6 bases. The CDR3 spells CASSVTTNTGELFF. CDR3 sequence (DNA): TGCGCCAGCAGTGTGACAACGAACACCGGGGAGCTGTTTTTT.

This clonotype was counted only a few times. This sequence joins TRBV10-3 and TRBJ2-1; D gene unclear. In germline, CDR1 is ENHRY, CDR2 SYGVKD. Trimming removed 2 bases from V and 7 bases from J, with 15 bases in between. CDR3 length: 15 residues. In nucleotides, the CDR3 is TGTGCCATCAGTGAGCCTGGGATCAGCAAAAATGAGCAGTTCTTC. Translation gives CAISEPGISKNEQFF.

The table lists this clonotype with a few counts. The gene calls are TRBV12-3 or TRBV12-4 and TRBJ1-3; D not resolved. The CDR3 consists of 9 residues. V gave up 10 bases and J gave up 4 bases, with 2 bases separating them. CDR3 in amino acids: CAIGNTIYF. The CDR3 nucleotides read TGTGCCATAGGAAACACCATATATTTT.

The rearrangement joins TRBV7-9 to TRBJ2-1, with D hard to call. The CDR3 extends over 12 amino acids. Trimming took 0 bases from V and 10 from J, leaving 7 bases between them. Germline V CDR1 and CDR2: SEHNR, FQNEAQ (reference sequence). The CDR3 sequence is CASSLALEEQFF. The DNA of the CDR3 is TGTGCCAGCAGCTTAGCGCTAGAAGAGCAGTTCTTC.

In DNA, the CDR3 is TGTGCCAGCAGGGAGCGGGAGGGCCTCTACAATGAGCAGTTCTTC. Protein: CASREREGLYNEQFF. This rearrangement joins TRBV2 to TRBJ2-1; 10 positions agree with TRBD2. This CDR3 has 15 residues. Germline values: CDR1 SNHLY, CDR2 FYNNEI. The V and J ends lost 6 bases and 3 bases, in that order; junction bases with no gene match: 5.

This clonotype was counted only a few times. This chain links TRBV24-1 with TRBJ2-3; D perhaps matches TRBD2 (6 bases). Germline CDR1 KGHDR, CDR2 SFDVKD. The CDR3 has 14 amino acids. Trimming took off 6 bases at V and 5 bases at J, with 14 bases between the two ends. CDR3 DNA: TGTGCCACCAGTAAATTTGAAGCGGGAGATACGCAGTATTTT. Its protein is CATSKFEAGDTQYF.

This clonotype was observed at least ten times. The chain joins TRBV11-1 to TRBJ1-1; weak D call: TRBD1 (5 bases). The CDR3 contains 15 residues. V was trimmed by 1 base and J by 5 bases, leaving 14 bases between them. Germline values: CDR1 SGHAT, CDR2 FQDESV (reference sequence). The CDR3 nucleotides are TGTGCCAGCAGCTTAGGACGTCAGAGGGGAACTGAAGCTTTCTTT. This translates into CASSLGRQRGTEAFF.

This clonotype occurred a few times. The V and J genes are TRBV5-4 and TRBJ1-1; 9 bases align to TRBD1. Per germline, CDR1 SGHNT and CDR2 YYREEE (reference sequence). The CDR3 length is 13 residues. Trimming took 3 bases from V and 6 from J; bases not matched to a gene: 3. CDR3 bases: TGTGCCAGCAGCTGGACAGGGGACGCTGAAGCTTTCTTT. As protein: CASSWTGDAEAFF.

This clonotype was detected a few times. The chain links TRBV7-2 to TRBJ2-3; 9 bases map to TRBD2. Germline CDR1 SGHTA, CDR2 FQGNSA. The length of the CDR3 is 17 residues. V shed 5 bases, J shed 1 base, and the junction held 10 bases outside the gene matches. The DNA of the CDR3 is TGTGCCAGCAGCCCCAGACCTGCGGGAGGGGGCACAGATACGCAGTATTTT. Protein product: CASSPRPAGGGTDTQYF.

The chain couples TRBV7-8 to TRBJ2-2, with D possibly matching TRBD1 (6 bases). Germline CDR1 is SGHVS and CDR2 is FQNEAQ. The CDR3 is made up of 15 amino acids. V was trimmed by 6 bases and J by 1 base, leaving 12 bases between them. This CDR3 reads CASRETQGNTGELFF. The CDR3, as DNA: TGTGCCAGCAGGGAAACACAGGGGAACACCGGGGAGCTGTTTTTT. Based on the CDR3 plus reference TRBV7-8 and TRBJ2-2, the full variable domain is GAGVSQSPRYKVAKRGQDVALRCDPISGHVSLFWYQQALGQGPEFLTYFQNEAQLDKSGLPSDRFFAERPEGSVSTLKIQRTQQEDSAVYLCASRETQGNTGELFFGEGSRLTVL.

V and J are TRBV19 and TRBJ1-2; TRBD1 might be the D (5 bases). Germline loops: CDR1 LNHDA, CDR2 SQIVND (reference sequence). The CDR3 totals 15 residues. V was clipped by 10 bases and J by 6 bases, with 24 bases between them. CDR3 residues: CATTDLVAGRHGYTF. DNA for the CDR3: TGTGCCACCACGGACTTGGTTGCAGGGAGACATGGCTACACCTTC.

This clonotype showed up just a few times. J is TRBJ2-1 and V is TRBV19, with D tentatively TRBD1 (6 bases). Germline CDR1 is LNHDA and CDR2 is SQIVND (reference sequence). CDR3 length equals 15 residues. V lost 0 bases and J lost 5, with 11 bases in between. The CDR3 nucleotides read TGTGCCAGTAGTATAGATACAGGGCTGAACAATGAGCAGTTCTTC. Translated: CASSIDTGLNNEQFF.

The genes are TRBV24-1 and TRBJ2-1, with D tentatively TRBD2 (6 bases). This CDR3 spans 14 amino acids. V lost 2 bases, J lost 7 bases, and 11 bases lay in between. CDR1 and CDR2 from the germline V gene are KGHDR and SFDVKD. CDR3 protein: CATSDSAGRNEQFF. CDR3 nucleotide sequence: TGTGCCACCAGTGATTCTGCGGGAAGGAATGAGCAGTTCTTC.

The chain joins TRBV6-2 or TRBV6-3 to TRBJ2-3, with 12 nucleotides matching TRBD2. Germline V gene lookup returns CDR1 MNHEY and CDR2 SVGEGT. The CDR3 is made up of 15 amino acids. Unmatched junction bases numbered 9, after V lost 7 bases and J lost 7 bases. The CDR3 nucleotides are TGTGCCAGCATTAAGACTAGCGGGGGCTTGCATACGCAGTATTTT. Its translation is CASIKTSGGLHTQYF.